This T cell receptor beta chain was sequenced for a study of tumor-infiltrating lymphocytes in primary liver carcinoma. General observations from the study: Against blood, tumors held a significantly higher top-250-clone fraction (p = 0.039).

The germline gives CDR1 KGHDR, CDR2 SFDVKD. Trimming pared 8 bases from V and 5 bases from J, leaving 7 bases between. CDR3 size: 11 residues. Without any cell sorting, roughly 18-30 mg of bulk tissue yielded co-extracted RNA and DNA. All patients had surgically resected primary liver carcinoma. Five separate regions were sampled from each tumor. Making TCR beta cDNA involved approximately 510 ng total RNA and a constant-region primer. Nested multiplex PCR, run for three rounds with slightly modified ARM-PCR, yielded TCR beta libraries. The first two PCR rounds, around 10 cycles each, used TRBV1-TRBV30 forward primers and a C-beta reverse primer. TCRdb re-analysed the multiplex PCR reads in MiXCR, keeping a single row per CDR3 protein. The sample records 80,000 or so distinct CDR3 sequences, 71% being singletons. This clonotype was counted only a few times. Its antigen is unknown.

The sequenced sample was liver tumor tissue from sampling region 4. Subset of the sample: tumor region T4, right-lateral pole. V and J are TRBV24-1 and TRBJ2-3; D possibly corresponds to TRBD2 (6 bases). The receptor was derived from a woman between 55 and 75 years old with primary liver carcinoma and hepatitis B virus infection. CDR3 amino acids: CATKEGDTQYF. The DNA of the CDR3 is TGTGCCACCAAGGAGGGAGATACGCAGTATTTT.